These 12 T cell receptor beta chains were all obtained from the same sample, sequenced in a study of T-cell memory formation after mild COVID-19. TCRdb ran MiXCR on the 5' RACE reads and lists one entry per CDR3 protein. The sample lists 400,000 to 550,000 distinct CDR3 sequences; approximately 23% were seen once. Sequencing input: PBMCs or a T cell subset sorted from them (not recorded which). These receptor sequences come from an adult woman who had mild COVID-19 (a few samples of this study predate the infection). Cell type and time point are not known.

CDR3 DNA: TGCGCCAGCAGCTGGGGGACAGGGGGTGTCTGGAACACTGAAGCTTTCTTT. The encoded protein is CASSWGTGGVWNTEAFF. V usage is TRBV5-1 and J usage is TRBJ1-1; 11 bases are a match to TRBD1. The germline gives CDR1 SGHRS, CDR2 YFSETQ. With V trimmed by 3 bases and J by 1 base, 8 bases remained unmatched. CDR3 size: 17 residues.

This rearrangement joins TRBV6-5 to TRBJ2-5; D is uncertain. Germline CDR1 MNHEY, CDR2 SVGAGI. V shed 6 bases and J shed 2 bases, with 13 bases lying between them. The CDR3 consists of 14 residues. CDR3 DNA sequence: TGTGCCAGCAGCGGTCGACGGCTACAAGAGACCCAGTACTTC. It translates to CASSGRRLQETQYF.

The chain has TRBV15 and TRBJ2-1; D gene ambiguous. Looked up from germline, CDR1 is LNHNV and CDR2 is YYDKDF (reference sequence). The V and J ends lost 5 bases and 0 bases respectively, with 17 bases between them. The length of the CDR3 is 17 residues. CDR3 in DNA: TGTGCCACCAGCGTACGGATGGAGTCTTCCTCCTACAATGAGCAGTTCTTC. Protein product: CATSVRMESSSYNEQFF.

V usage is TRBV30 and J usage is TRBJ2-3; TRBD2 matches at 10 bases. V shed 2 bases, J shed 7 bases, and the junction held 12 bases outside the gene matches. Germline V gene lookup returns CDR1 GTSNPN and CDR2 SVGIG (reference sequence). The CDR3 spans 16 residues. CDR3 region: CAWSPPASGGLNTQYF. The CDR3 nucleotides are TGTGCCTGGAGTCCGCCGGCTAGCGGGGGCCTAAATACGCAGTATTTT.

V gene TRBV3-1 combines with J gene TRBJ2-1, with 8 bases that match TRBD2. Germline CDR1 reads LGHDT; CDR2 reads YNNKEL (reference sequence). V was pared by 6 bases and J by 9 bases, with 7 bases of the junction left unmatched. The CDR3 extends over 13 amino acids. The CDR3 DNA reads TGTGCCAGCAGAGGTAGCGGGATTGGTGAGCAGTTCTTC. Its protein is CASRGSGIGEQFF.

The CDR3, as DNA: TGTGCCAGCAGCTTAGAAAGGGGAACAGGGAGGGGTACTGAAGCTTTCTTT. This encodes CASSLERGTGRGTEAFF. The rearrangement links TRBV7-9 to TRBJ1-1; D perhaps matches TRBD1 (6 bases). Germline V gene lookup returns CDR1 SEHNR and CDR2 FQNEAQ (reference sequence). The V and J ends lost 1 base and 5 bases respectively, with 20 bases between them. The length of the CDR3 is 17 residues.

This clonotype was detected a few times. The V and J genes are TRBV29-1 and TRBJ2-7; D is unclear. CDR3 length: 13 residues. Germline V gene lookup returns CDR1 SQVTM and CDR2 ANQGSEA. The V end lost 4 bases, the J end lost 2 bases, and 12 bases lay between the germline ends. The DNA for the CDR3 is TGCAGCGTTGCCCCTAAGGGAACCTACGAGCAGTACTTC. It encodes CSVAPKGTYEQYF.

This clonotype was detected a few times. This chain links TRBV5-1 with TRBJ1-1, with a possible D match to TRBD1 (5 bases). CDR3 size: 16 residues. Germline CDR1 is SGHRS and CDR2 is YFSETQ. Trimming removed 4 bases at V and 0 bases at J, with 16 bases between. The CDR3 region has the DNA TGCGCCAGCAGCCCATTCGGGCAGGGACTGAACACTGAAGCTTTCTTT. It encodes CASSPFGQGLNTEAFF.

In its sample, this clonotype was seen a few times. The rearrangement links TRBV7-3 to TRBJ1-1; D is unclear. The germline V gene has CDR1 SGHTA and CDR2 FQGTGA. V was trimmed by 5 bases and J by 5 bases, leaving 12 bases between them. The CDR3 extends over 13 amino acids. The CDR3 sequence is CASSPDGRTEAFF. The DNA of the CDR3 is TGTGCCAGCAGCCCGGACGGGCGGACTGAAGCTTTCTTT.

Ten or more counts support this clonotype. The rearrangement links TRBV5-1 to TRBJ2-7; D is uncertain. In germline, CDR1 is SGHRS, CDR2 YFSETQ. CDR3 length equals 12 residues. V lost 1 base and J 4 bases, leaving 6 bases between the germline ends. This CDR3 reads CASSLTEYEQYF. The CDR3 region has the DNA TGCGCCAGCAGCTTGACAGAATACGAGCAGTACTTC.

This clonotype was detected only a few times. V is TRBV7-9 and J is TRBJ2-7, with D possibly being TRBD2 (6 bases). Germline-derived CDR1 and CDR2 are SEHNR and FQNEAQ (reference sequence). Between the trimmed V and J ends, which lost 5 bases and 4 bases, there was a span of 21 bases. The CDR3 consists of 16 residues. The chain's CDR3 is CASSQGGTRVRYEQYF. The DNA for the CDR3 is TGTGCCAGCAGCCAGGGCGGGACCCGGGTGAGGTACGAGCAGTACTTC.

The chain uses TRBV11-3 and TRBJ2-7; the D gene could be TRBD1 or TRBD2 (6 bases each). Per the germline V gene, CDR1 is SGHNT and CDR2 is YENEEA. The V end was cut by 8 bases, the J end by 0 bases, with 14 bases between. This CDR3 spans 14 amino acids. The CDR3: CASLGGPSSYEQYF. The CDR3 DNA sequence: TGTGCCAGCCTAGGGGGGCCAAGCTCCTACGAGCAGTACTTC.